One sample yielded the 22 T cell receptor beta chains listed below, sequenced in a study of cytomegalovirus exposure and HLA in healthy donors. PCR involved 60 Vbeta and 13 Jbeta primers. Measured with immunoSEQ multiplex PCR; TCRdb has only the in-frame clones, and not every one. The sample lists under 200,000 clones, approximately 80% occurring once. Sequencing used PBMCs. These receptors originate from a man in his thirties or forties in good health and CMV-seronegative.

V and J are TRBV14 and TRBJ1-1; weak D call: TRBD1 (6 bases). The germline V and J ends were trimmed by 4 bases and 3 bases, with 9 bases remaining between them. Germline lookup yields CDR1 SGHDN and CDR2 FVKESK. CDR3 length: 13 residues. In DNA, the CDR3 is TGTGCCAGCAGCCCCACAGGGTACACTGAAGCTTTCTTT. Protein: CASSPTGYTEAFF.

Details on this clone: Distinct nucleotide sequences in the sample also encode this CDR3. This chain uses TRBV6-4 with TRBJ1-3; 7 nucleotides match TRBD1. The CDR3 is made up of 14 amino acids. V shed 7 bases and J 4 bases; nucleotides not matched to a gene: 7. Per germline, CDR1 MRHNA and CDR2 SNTAGT. CDR3 bases: TGTGCCAGCACCGAAGAAGGGGGCGGAAACACCATATATTTT. Its protein product is CASTEEGGGNTIYF.

This clone was picked up one time. This rearrangement joins TRBV6-4 to TRBJ2-2; TRBD2 agrees at 9 bases. The CDR3 is 17 amino acids. Trimming took 5 bases from V and 7 from J; bases not matched to a gene: 14. In germline, CDR1 is MRHNA, CDR2 SNTAGT. The CDR3 coding sequence is TGTGCCAGCAGTAGTCTCGCCGGGACTAGCAGAGTCGGGGAGCTGTTTTTT. Encoded protein: CASSSLAGTSRVGELFF.

The gene calls are TRBV28 and TRBJ1-3; 8 nucleotides agree with TRBD1. Trimming cost V 5 bases and J 3 bases; bases outside gene matches: 6. The CDR3 consists of 15 residues. Germline lookup yields CDR1 MDHEN and CDR2 SYDVKM. The CDR3 reads CASSPSTGVGNTIYF. CDR3 in DNA: TGTGCCAGCAGTCCGTCGACAGGGGTTGGAAACACCATATATTTT.

V gene TRBV7-2 combines with J gene TRBJ1-1, with 7 positions matching TRBD1. There are 17 residues in the CDR3. CDR1 SGHTA and CDR2 FQGNSA come from the germline V gene. V gave up 2 bases and J gave up 3 bases; unmatched junction bases: 12. The CDR3 bases are TGTGCCAGCAGCTTATACCCCCCCGGACAGGCCTACACTGAAGCTTTCTTT. This codes for CASSLYPPGQAYTEAFF.

J is TRBJ1-1 and V is TRBV6-4, with 7 bases aligning to TRBD1. Germline assignment: CDR1 MRHNA and CDR2 SNTAGT. J gave up 0 bases and V 6 bases, and 1 base lay outside the gene matches. CDR3 length equals 13 residues. CDR3 nucleotide sequence: TGTGCCAGCAGCGGGACAGTGAACACTGAAGCTTTCTTT. This gives the protein CASSGTVNTEAFF.

The V call is TRBV27, the J call TRBJ2-6, with a possible D match to TRBD2 (5 bases). Trimming pared 3 bases from V and 0 bases from J, leaving 9 bases between. Germline V lookup: CDR1 MNHEY, CDR2 SMNVEV (reference sequence). The CDR3 has 16 amino acids. The CDR3 region has the DNA TGTGCCAGCAGTTTGACTATTTTCTCTGGGGCCAACGTCCTGACTTTC. Protein sequence: CASSLTIFSGANVLTF.

This sequence joins TRBV6-1 and TRBJ2-1, with a tentative D call TRBD2 (5 bases). The V end was cut by 6 bases, the J end by 9 bases, with 9 bases between. Germline V gene lookup returns CDR1 MNHNS and CDR2 SASEGT. This CDR3 spans 11 amino acids. CDR3 residues: CASRRAFEQFF. In nucleotides, the CDR3 is TGTGCCAGCAGGCGGGCGTTTGAGCAGTTCTTC.

J is TRBJ1-4 and V is TRBV9, with 7 bases that match TRBD1. Germline CDR1 and CDR2: SGDLS and YYNGEE. V shed 2 bases and J 8 bases; nucleotides not matched to a gene: 9. The CDR3 consists of 15 residues. For the CDR3, the DNA is TGTGCCAGCAGCGTCCGAGACAGGGAAGGGGAAAAACTGTTTTTT. Translation gives CASSVRDREGEKLFF.

CDR3 DNA: TGTGCCAGCAGCCAATCCCGGGAGCAGTACTTC. Translated: CASSQSREQYF. The genes are TRBV16 and TRBJ2-7; D not certain. CDR3 length equals 11 residues. V was cut by 0 bases and J by 7 bases, with 4 bases left in between. The germline V gene has CDR1 KGHSY and CDR2 FQNENV.

J is TRBJ2-3 and V is TRBV13; the match to TRBD2 covers 8 bases. CDR3 length equals 16 residues. V was clipped by 1 base and J by 2 bases; unmatched bases: 5. Per the germline V gene, CDR1 is PRHDT and CDR2 is FYEKMQ (reference sequence). For the CDR3, the DNA is TGTGCCAGCAGCTTAGAATCGGGAGGGCTCACAGATACGCAGTATTTT. Its protein product is CASSLESGGLTDTQYF.

The CDR3 DNA reads as TGTGCCATCGTCCGGGACAGGGGTCAAAATGAGCAGTTCTTC. It codes for CAIVRDRGQNEQFF. The gene calls are TRBV10-3 and TRBJ2-1, with TRBD1 matching 10 bases. J was trimmed by 7 bases and V by 8 bases; bases with no gene match: 8. The CDR3 consists of 14 residues. Per germline, CDR1 ENHRY and CDR2 SYGVKD.

This chain's CDR3 is CATSRGAVSYGYTF. The CDR3, as DNA: TGTGCCACCAGCAGAGGGGCAGTCTCCTATGGCTACACCTTC. The chain recombines TRBV15 with TRBJ1-2, with D unresolved. The ends were cut back, 1 base at V and 4 bases at J, with 10 bases in the middle. The CDR3 loop spans 14 amino acids. Germline V gives CDR1 LNHNV, CDR2 YYDKDF (reference sequence).

The V and J genes are TRBV5-6 and TRBJ2-3; 8 nucleotides agree with TRBD2. The ends lost 1 base at V and 7 bases at J; junction bases unmatched: 11. The CDR3 runs 16 residues. Germline-derived CDR1 and CDR2 are SGHDT and YYEEEE. The CDR3 loop is CASSLSAGGLTNTQYF. Here the CDR3 DNA reads TGTGCCAGCAGCTTGAGCGCGGGGGGCCTTACGAATACGCAGTATTTT.

V and J are TRBV5-6 and TRBJ2-7; possibly TRBD2 for D (5 bases). Trimming took off 0 bases at V and 2 bases at J, with 12 bases between the two ends. CDR1 is SGHDT, CDR2 YYEEEE, per germline. The CDR3 has 15 residues. The CDR3 DNA follows: TGTGCCAGCAGCTTGGCGGGATCCTTACCCTACGAGCAGTACTTC. Translation gives CASSLAGSLPYEQYF.

The gene calls are TRBV13 and TRBJ1-3; D is undetermined. The CDR3 has 14 residues. V shed 3 bases and J shed 0 bases, with 6 bases lying between them. CDR1 PRHDT and CDR2 FYEKMQ come from the germline V gene (reference sequence). CDR3 residues: CASSFFRSGNTIYF. The CDR3 DNA sequence: TGTGCCAGCAGCTTCTTCCGCTCTGGAAACACCATATATTTT.

The chain is built from TRBV6-5 and TRBJ1-5; the D gene is possibly TRBD1 (5 bases). This CDR3 has 14 amino acids. Germline V lookup: CDR1 MNHEY, CDR2 SVGAGI. The germline V and J ends were trimmed by 6 bases and 7 bases, with 16 bases remaining between them. The CDR3 region has the DNA TGTGCCAGCAGCTGGGGAAGGCAGGGACAGCCCCAGCATTTT. This codes for CASSWGRQGQPQHF.

This chain links TRBV5-1 with TRBJ2-2; a weak D match, TRBD1 (5 bases). Per germline, CDR1 SGHRS and CDR2 YFSETQ. The V end lost 0 bases, the J end lost 7 bases, and 10 bases lay between the germline ends. The CDR3 is 14 residues long. The CDR3 DNA sequence: TGCGCCAGCAGCTTGGTACAGGTTAACGGGGAGCTGTTTTTT. As protein: CASSLVQVNGELFF.

The chain links TRBV9 to TRBJ1-1; D not resolved. Germline loops: CDR1 SGDLS, CDR2 YYNGEE. Trimming took off 0 bases at V and 2 bases at J, with 5 bases between the two ends. The CDR3 length is 13 residues. CDR3 residues: CASSVGANTEAFF. The CDR3 nucleotides are TGTGCCAGCAGCGTAGGGGCCAACACTGAAGCTTTCTTT.

This clone occurred once. The rearrangement uses TRBV5-1 and TRBJ2-1; 9 bases are shared with TRBD2. There are 20 residues in the CDR3. In germline, CDR1 is SGHRS, CDR2 YFSETQ. The V and J ends lost 2 bases and 3 bases, in that order; junction bases with no gene match: 18. The DNA of the CDR3 is TGCGCCAGCAGCTTCCTATCGACTAGCGGCCCCCATAATAGCTACAATGAGCAGTTCTTC. Protein product: CASSFLSTSGPHNSYNEQFF.

The chain joins TRBV6-1 to TRBJ1-5; 7 bases map to TRBD1. V was clipped by 4 bases and J by 5 bases; unmatched bases: 20. Looked up from germline, CDR1 is MNHNS and CDR2 is SASEGT. The CDR3 extends over 19 amino acids. The CDR3: CASSATQLRTGGQHQPQHF. The CDR3 bases are TGTGCCAGCAGTGCGACCCAACTTCGGACAGGAGGGCAACATCAGCCCCAGCATTTT.

The J gene is TRBJ2-2, the V gene TRBV9; TRBD2 matches at 13 bases. The CDR3 length is 17 residues. Germline lookup yields CDR1 SGDLS and CDR2 YYNGEE. Germline trimming cut 0 bases from V and 5 bases from J; bases unmatched to any gene: 4. CDR3 region: CASSVGTSGRRTGELFF. The CDR3 coding sequence is TGTGCCAGCAGCGTAGGGACTAGCGGGAGACGTACCGGGGAGCTGTTTTTT. The variable domain in full, completed from reference TRBV9 and TRBJ2-2, reads DSGVTQTPKHLITATGQRVTLRCSPRSGDLSVYWYQQSLDQGLQFLIQYYNGEERAKGNILERFSAQQFPDLHSELNLSSLELGDSALYFCASSVGTSGRRTGELFFGEGSRLTVL.